One and the same sample provided the 24 T cell receptor beta chains below, sequenced in a study of vaccination and CD4 T cells after COVID-19 (dated by TCRdb to 2021 to 2024). Library preparation used PCR. For sequencing, an Illumina iSeq 100 was employed. TCRdb cleaned the public reads at Q25 with fastp, built clones with MiXCR and kept in-frame beta chains. CDR3 protein duplicates are merged, each entry listing the most common genes and DNA. The sample table lists approximately 20,000 distinct CDR3 sequences, around 58% of them with a count of one. Around 1.1% of the sample goes to the ten largest clones. This specimen was CD4+ T cells from blood, taken before SARS-CoV-2 vaccination. These receptors were taken from a human donor who had recovered from COVID-19.

This clonotype is a singleton in its sample. The chain couples TRBV12-3 or TRBV12-4 to TRBJ2-5, with D perhaps TRBD1 (5 bases). The CDR3 covers 14 residues. Between the trimmed V and J ends, which lost 5 bases and 1 base, there was a span of 11 bases. For the CDR3, the DNA is TGTGCCAGCAGTCCGACAGCTCTCCAAGAGACCCAGTACTTC. Its protein product is CASSPTALQETQYF.

The chain has TRBV6-2 or TRBV6-3 and TRBJ2-1; 10 bases are shared with TRBD2. The trim removed 2 bases at V and 4 bases at J, leaving 5 bases unmatched. Per germline, CDR1 MNHEY and CDR2 SVGEGT. The CDR3 spans 16 residues. CDR3 nucleotides: TGTGCCAGCAGTTACCTTGCTAGCGGGAGATACAATGAGCAGTTCTTC. Translation: CASSYLASGRYNEQFF.

This clonotype turned up a few times. This chain uses TRBV15 with TRBJ2-7; 7 bases align to TRBD1. The junction had 5 bases not matched to a gene; V was cut back by 2 bases and J by 1 base. The CDR3 is 15 amino acids. CDR1 and CDR2 from the germline V gene are LNHNV and YYDKDF (reference sequence). CDR3 coding DNA: TGTGCCACCAGCAGATTAGCAGGGGGTTCCTACGAGCAGTACTTC. This sequence encodes CATSRLAGGSYEQYF.

The V and J genes are TRBV10-3 and TRBJ2-3; TRBD2 aligns across 12 bases. Germline values: CDR1 ENHRY, CDR2 SYGVKD. V shed 6 bases, J shed 4 bases, and the junction held 8 bases outside the gene matches. This CDR3 spans 16 amino acids. The CDR3 DNA follows: TGTGCCATCAGGCCCCTAGCGGGAGGGTTGGCAGATACGCAGTATTTT. Its protein is CAIRPLAGGLADTQYF.

This sequence joins TRBV14 and TRBJ2-7; 11 nucleotides line up with TRBD2. With V trimmed by 2 bases and J by 3 bases, 12 bases remained unmatched. Germline loops: CDR1 SGHDN, CDR2 FVKESK. The CDR3 is 18 amino acids. The CDR3 loop is CASSQPTTSGRRVYEQYF. In DNA, the CDR3 is TGTGCCAGCAGCCAACCCACTACTAGCGGGAGAAGGGTCTACGAGCAGTACTTC.

This clonotype was seen only a few times. The genes are TRBV15 and TRBJ2-1; 13 nucleotides align to TRBD2. CDR1 is LNHNV, CDR2 YYDKDF, per germline (reference sequence). This CDR3 is 17 amino acids long. With V trimmed by 3 bases and J by 5 bases, 7 bases remained unmatched. This chain's CDR3 is CATSRTTSGRANNEQFF. For the CDR3, the DNA is TGTGCCACCAGCAGGACCACTAGCGGGAGGGCCAACAATGAGCAGTTCTTC.

Concerning this clonotype itself: The DNA is omitted, as the CDR3 cannot be located on it reliably, and the CDR3 follows TCRdb's listing. The V gene is TRBV27, the J gene TRBJ1-1; the table's D call, TRBD1, has no DNA check behind it. Per the germline V gene, CDR1 is MNHEY and CDR2 is SMNVEV (reference sequence). The CDR3 extends over 15 residues, inclusive of both ends. CDR3 amino acids: CASSSSGLWGTEAFF.

The gene calls are TRBV2 and TRBJ1-5; 8 bases match TRBD1. With V trimmed by 2 bases and J by 7 bases, 13 bases remained unmatched. The CDR3 covers 17 residues. Germline V CDR1 and CDR2: SNHLY, FYNNEI. The CDR3 reads CASSESPIGQGGQPQHF. In DNA form, the CDR3 reads TGTGCCAGCAGTGAATCGCCCATAGGACAGGGTGGCCAGCCCCAGCATTTT.

This clonotype showed up just a few times. The chain links TRBV6-2 or TRBV6-3 to TRBJ2-7; D is uncertain. Between the trimmed V and J ends, which lost 5 bases and 7 bases, there was a span of 18 bases. This CDR3 is 14 amino acids long. In germline, CDR1 is MNHEY, CDR2 SVGEGT. CDR3 amino acids: CASSNPASRREQYF. CDR3 sequence (DNA): TGTGCCAGCAGTAACCCAGCAAGTCGTAGGGAGCAGTACTTC.

This chain connects TRBV20-1 to TRBJ2-1; 7 bases agree with TRBD2. CDR1 DFQATT and CDR2 SNEGSKA come from the germline V gene (reference sequence). This CDR3 has 14 residues. V dropped 3 bases and J dropped 8; count of bases not matched to a gene: 10. DNA for the CDR3: TGCAGTGCTAGCGGCGCGGGAGCGAGCGATGAGCAGTTCTTC. It yields the protein CSASGAGASDEQFF.

The rearrangement links TRBV18 to TRBJ2-7, with unresolved D. This CDR3 is 13 amino acids long. V was trimmed by 1 base and J by 5 bases, leaving 9 bases between them. From germline, CDR1 is KGHSH and CDR2 LQKENI. The DNA of the CDR3 is TGTGCCAGCTCACCACAGGCCCTGGACGAGCAGTACTTC. Translating gives CASSPQALDEQYF.

The chain employs TRBV20-1 and TRBJ2-1; D may correspond to TRBD1 or TRBD2 (5 bases each). CDR3 size: 12 residues. The ends were cut back, 6 bases at V and 2 bases at J, with 8 bases in the middle. Germline V gene data show CDR1 as DFQATT and CDR2 as SNEGSKA (reference sequence). The CDR3 DNA sequence: TGCAGTGCCGAGGGGACCTACAATGAGCAGTTCTTC. Its protein is CSAEGTYNEQFF.

V and J are TRBV19 and TRBJ2-5, with D possibly TRBD2 on 5 matching bases. The CDR3 extends over 15 amino acids. Per germline, CDR1 LNHDA and CDR2 SQIVND (reference sequence). Trimming took off 5 bases at V and 4 bases at J, with 17 bases between the two ends. DNA of the CDR3: TGTGCCAGTAGTCTCGGGGTTACGAAACGAGAGACCCAGTACTTC. Protein product: CASSLGVTKRETQYF.

This clonotype occurred a few times. The chain has TRBV7-9 and TRBJ1-1, with D perhaps TRBD1 (5 bases). CDR1 SEHNR and CDR2 FQNEAQ come from the germline V gene (reference sequence). This CDR3 has 12 amino acids. The germline V and J ends were trimmed by 5 bases and 4 bases, with 8 bases remaining between them. In nucleotides, the CDR3 is TGTGCCAGCAGCCTTGGGGCCACTGAAGCTTTCTTT. Translated: CASSLGATEAFF.

The gene calls are TRBV20-1 and TRBJ1-5, with D hard to call. The CDR3 is made up of 16 amino acids. The ends were cut back, 0 bases at V and 1 base at J, with 13 bases in the middle. Germline loops: CDR1 DFQATT, CDR2 SNEGSKA (reference sequence). CDR3 residues: CSARDYSSYSNQPQHF. In DNA form, the CDR3 reads TGCAGTGCTAGAGACTACTCAAGTTACAGCAATCAGCCCCAGCATTTT.

This clonotype was counted a few times. The chain links TRBV20-1 to TRBJ1-1, with 11 bases that match TRBD1. The CDR3 is 14 amino acids. V gave up 1 base and J gave up 10 bases; unmatched junction bases: 8. Germline CDR1 is DFQATT and CDR2 is SNEGSKA (reference sequence). CDR3 sequence: CSARAGTGGRVAFF. In DNA, the CDR3 is TGCAGTGCTAGAGCCGGGACAGGGGGAAGGGTAGCTTTCTTT.

The chain joins TRBV5-1 to TRBJ1-1; 8 positions match TRBD1. Trimming at V came to 5 bases and at J to 4 bases, leaving 4 bases not matched to a gene. CDR3 size: 13 residues. Germline CDR1 reads SGHRS; CDR2 reads YFSETQ. The CDR3 protein is CASRGQAGTEAFF. CDR3 coding DNA: TGCGCCAGCAGGGGACAGGCGGGCACTGAAGCTTTCTTT. The whole variable domain, filled in from reference TRBV5-1 and TRBJ1-1, reads KAGVTQTPRYLIKTRGQQVTLSCSPISGHRSVSWYQQTPGQGLQFLFEYFSETQRNKGNFPGRFSGRQFSNSRSEMNVSTLELGDSALYLCASRGQAGTEAFFGQGTRLTVV.

This clonotype has only one observation. The chain couples TRBV18 to TRBJ2-7; 9 bases are a match to TRBD1. CDR3 length: 15 residues. With V trimmed by 0 bases and J by 4 bases, 4 bases remained unmatched. Per the germline V gene, CDR1 is KGHSH and CDR2 is LQKENI. The CDR3 is CASSPPTGQGYEQYF. The CDR3 DNA follows: TGTGCCAGCTCACCACCGACGGGACAGGGTTACGAGCAGTACTTC.

The V call is TRBV5-4, the J call TRBJ2-3; D is unclear. The V and J ends lost 0 bases and 8 bases respectively, with 10 bases between them. Looked up from germline, CDR1 is SGHNT and CDR2 is YYREEE (reference sequence). The CDR3 loop spans 13 amino acids. The CDR3 sequence: CASSLGGASTQYF. CDR3 nucleotide sequence: TGTGCCAGCAGCTTGGGTGGTGCTAGTACGCAGTATTTT.

This clonotype has a single count. The V call is TRBV12-3 or TRBV12-4, the J call TRBJ2-1; the D gene could be TRBD1 or TRBD2 (5 bases each). This CDR3 is built from 15 residues. V was clipped by 1 base and J by 10 bases, with 17 bases between them. The CDR3 sequence is CASSLGSGPLYEQFF. CDR3 nucleotides: TGTGCCAGCAGTTTAGGCTCGGGACCTCTTTACGAGCAGTTCTTC.

The gene calls are TRBV10-3 and TRBJ2-3, with 8 nucleotides matching TRBD2. This CDR3 spans 14 amino acids. The J segment lost 5 bases and the V segment lost 7 bases, leaving 8 bases of the junction unmatched. In germline, CDR1 is ENHRY, CDR2 SYGVKD. Written as DNA, the CDR3 is TGTGCCATCAAACAGCGGGAGATTAAAGATACGCAGTATTTT. Encoded protein: CAIKQREIKDTQYF.

The CDR3 nucleotides read TGTGCCAGTAGTATAGTTCAGGGGGCGCAAGCTGGGGCCAACGTCCTGACTTTC. It encodes CASSIVQGAQAGANVLTF. The V gene is TRBV19, the J gene TRBJ2-6; 8 bases map to TRBD1. Trimming removed 1 base from V and 2 bases from J; junction bases left unmatched: 7. There are 18 residues in the CDR3. Looked up from germline, CDR1 is LNHDA and CDR2 is SQIVND (reference sequence).

In this sample, this clonotype turned up a few times. The rearrangement links TRBV20-1 to TRBJ2-7; D is ambiguous. Trimming cost V 3 bases and J 3 bases, with 12 bases left between them. The CDR3 consists of 13 residues. Germline assignment: CDR1 DFQATT and CDR2 SNEGSKA (reference sequence). In DNA, the CDR3 is TGCAGTGCTAGGTTTGGGCAGATCTACGAGCAGTACTTC. It yields the protein CSARFGQIYEQYF.

This chain uses TRBV5-8 with TRBJ1-5; 7 bases map to TRBD1. Unmatched junction bases numbered 3, after V lost 2 bases and J lost 4 bases. Germline V lookup: CDR1 SGHTS, CDR2 YDEGEE. The CDR3 covers 14 residues. The CDR3: CASSFMDRNQPQHF. CDR3 nucleotide sequence: TGTGCCAGCAGCTTCATGGACAGGAATCAGCCCCAGCATTTT.